The clone carrying this TCR beta chain has only a few counts. Its target is unknown. This entry is derived from a study of identical twins. Findings of the study overall: Models underestimated out-of-frame TCR alpha sharing in monozygotic twins. Reduced insertions were recorded for abundant cord blood beta clonotypes, with no such pattern in memory repertoires.

Template switching, a step in the protocol, added a universal primer site, and cDNA carried unique molecular identifiers. Via MiXCR, TCRdb re-called the 5' RACE reads, giving one row per CDR3 protein. The table shows about 490,000 distinct CDR3 sequences, with roughly 15% occurring only once. The CDR3 is 16 amino acids. Germline trimming cut 3 bases from V and 6 bases from J; bases unmatched to any gene: 10. The same sample was also used in a study of yellow fever vaccine responses in identical twins.

The material sequenced was CD4+ T cells sorted from blood. This TCR derives from a woman between 18 and 30 years old in good health. The gene calls are TRBV12-3 or TRBV12-4 and TRBJ2-7; 11 nucleotides match TRBD2. As DNA, the CDR3 is TGTGCCAGCAGTTTGATGGTAGCGGGAGGGCCGTTCGAGCAGTACTTC. Protein: CASSLMVAGGPFEQYF.